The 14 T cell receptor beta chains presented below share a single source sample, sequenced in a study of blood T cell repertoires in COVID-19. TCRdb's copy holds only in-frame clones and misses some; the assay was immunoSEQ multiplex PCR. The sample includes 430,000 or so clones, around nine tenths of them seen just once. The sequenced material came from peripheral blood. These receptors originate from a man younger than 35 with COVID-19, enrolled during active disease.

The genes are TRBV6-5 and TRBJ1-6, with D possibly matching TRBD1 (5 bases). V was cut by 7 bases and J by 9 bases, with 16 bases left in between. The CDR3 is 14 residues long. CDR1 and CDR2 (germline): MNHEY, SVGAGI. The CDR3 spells CASNGGGAGSPLHF. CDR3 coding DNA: TGTGCCAGCAACGGAGGAGGGGCCGGTTCACCCCTCCACTTT.

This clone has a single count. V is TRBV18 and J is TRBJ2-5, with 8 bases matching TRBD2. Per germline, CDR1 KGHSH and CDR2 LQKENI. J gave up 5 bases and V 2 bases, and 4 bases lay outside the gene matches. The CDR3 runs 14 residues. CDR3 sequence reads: CASSPIGGAETQYF. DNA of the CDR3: TGTGCCAGCTCACCAATCGGGGGGGCGGAGACCCAGTACTTC.

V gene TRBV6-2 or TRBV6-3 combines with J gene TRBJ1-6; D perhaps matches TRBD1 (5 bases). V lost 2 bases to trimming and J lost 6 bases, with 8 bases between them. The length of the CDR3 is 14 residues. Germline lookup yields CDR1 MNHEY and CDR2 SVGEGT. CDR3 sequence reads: CASSYRGFNSPLHF. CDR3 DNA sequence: TGTGCCAGCAGTTACAGGGGATTTAATTCACCCCTCCACTTT.

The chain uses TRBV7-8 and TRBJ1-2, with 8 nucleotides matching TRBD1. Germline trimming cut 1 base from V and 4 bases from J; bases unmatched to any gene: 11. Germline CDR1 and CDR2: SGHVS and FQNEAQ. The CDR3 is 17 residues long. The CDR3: CASSLGSGGKRIYGYTF. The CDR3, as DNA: TGTGCCAGCAGCTTAGGTTCAGGGGGCAAACGGATCTATGGCTACACCTTC.

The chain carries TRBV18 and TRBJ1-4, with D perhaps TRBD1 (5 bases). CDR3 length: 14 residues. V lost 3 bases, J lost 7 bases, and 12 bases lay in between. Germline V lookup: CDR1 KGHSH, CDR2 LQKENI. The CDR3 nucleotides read TGTGCCAGCTCACCCTTACAGGATCCTGAAAAACTGTTTTTT. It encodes CASSPLQDPEKLFF. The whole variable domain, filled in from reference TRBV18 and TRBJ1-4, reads NAGVMQNPRHLVRRRGQEARLRCSPMKGHSHVYWYRQLPEEGLKFMVYLQKENIIDESGMPKERFSAEFPKEGPSILRIQQVVRGDSAAYFCASSPLQDPEKLFFGSGTQLSVL.

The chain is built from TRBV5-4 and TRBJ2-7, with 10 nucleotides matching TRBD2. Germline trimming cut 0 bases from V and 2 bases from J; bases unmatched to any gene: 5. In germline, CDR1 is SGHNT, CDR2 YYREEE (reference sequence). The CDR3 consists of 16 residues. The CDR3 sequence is CASSLVAGGPTYEQYF. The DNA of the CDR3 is TGTGCCAGCAGCTTGGTAGCGGGAGGACCAACCTACGAGCAGTACTTC. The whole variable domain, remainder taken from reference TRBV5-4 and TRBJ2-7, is ETGVTQSPTHLIKTRGQQVTLRCSSQSGHNTVSWYQQALGQGPQFIFQYYREEENGRGNFPPRFSGLQFPNYSSELNVNALELDDSALYLCASSLVAGGPTYEQYFGPGTRLTVT.

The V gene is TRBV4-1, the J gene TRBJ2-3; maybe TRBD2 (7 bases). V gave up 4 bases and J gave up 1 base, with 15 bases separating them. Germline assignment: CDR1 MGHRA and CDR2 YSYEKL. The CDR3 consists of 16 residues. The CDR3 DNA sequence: TGCGCCAGCAGCCCCGGCGGGGGACACGGCACAGATACGCAGTATTTT. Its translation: CASSPGGGHGTDTQYF.

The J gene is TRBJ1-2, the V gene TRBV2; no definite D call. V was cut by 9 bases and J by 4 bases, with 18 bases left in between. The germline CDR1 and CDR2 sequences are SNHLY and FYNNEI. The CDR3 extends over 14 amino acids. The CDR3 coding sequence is TGTGCCAGTCTGCTTTGGAGAGAATCCTATGGCTACACCTTC. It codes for CASLLWRESYGYTF.

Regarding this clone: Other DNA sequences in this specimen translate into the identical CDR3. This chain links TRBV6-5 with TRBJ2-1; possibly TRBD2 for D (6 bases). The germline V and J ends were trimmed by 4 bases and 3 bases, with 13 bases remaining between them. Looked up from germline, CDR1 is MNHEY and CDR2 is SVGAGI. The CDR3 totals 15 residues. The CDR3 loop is CASSSLGGGYNEQFF. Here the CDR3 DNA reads TGTGCCAGCAGTTCCCTCGGGGGAGGCTACAATGAGCAGTTCTTC.

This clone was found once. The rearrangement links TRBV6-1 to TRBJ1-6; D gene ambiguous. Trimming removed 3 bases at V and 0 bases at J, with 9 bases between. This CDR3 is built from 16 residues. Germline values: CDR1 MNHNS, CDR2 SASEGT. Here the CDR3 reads CASSDGESSYNSPLHF. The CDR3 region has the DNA TGTGCCAGCAGTGACGGGGAGAGCTCCTATAATTCACCCCTCCACTTT.

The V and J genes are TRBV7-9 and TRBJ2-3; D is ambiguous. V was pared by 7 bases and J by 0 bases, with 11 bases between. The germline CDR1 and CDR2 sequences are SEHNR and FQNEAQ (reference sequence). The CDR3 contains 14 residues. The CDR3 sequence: CASTPDWSTDTQYF. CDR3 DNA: TGTGCCAGCACCCCAGACTGGAGCACAGATACGCAGTATTTT.

The CDR3 region has the DNA TGTGCCATCTTAGGGACAGGGGGCACCGGGGAGCTGTTTTTT. This codes for CAILGTGGTGELFF. The chain couples TRBV6-5 to TRBJ2-2; 11 bases line up with TRBD1. The CDR3 totals 14 residues. The V gene end was trimmed by 10 bases and the J gene end by 4 bases; junction bases not matched to a gene: 5. CDR1 is MNHEY, CDR2 SVGAGI, per germline.

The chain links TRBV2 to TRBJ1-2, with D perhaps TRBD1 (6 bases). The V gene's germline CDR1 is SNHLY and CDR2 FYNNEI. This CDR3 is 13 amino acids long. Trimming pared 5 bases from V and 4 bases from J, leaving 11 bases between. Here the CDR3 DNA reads TGTGCCAGCAGTTCGGACAGTTTCTATGGCTACACCTTC. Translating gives CASSSDSFYGYTF. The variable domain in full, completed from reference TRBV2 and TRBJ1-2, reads EPEVTQTPSHQVTQMGQEVILRCVPISNHLYFYWYRQILGQKVEFLVSFYNNEISEKSEIFDDQFSVERPDGSNFTLKIRSTKLEDSAMYFCASSSDSFYGYTFGSGTRLTVV.

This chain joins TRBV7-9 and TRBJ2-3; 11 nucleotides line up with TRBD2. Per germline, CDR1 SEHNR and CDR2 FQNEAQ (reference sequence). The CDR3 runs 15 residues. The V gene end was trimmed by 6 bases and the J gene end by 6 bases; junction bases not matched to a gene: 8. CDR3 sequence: CASRLAGERGDTQYF. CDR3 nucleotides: TGTGCCAGCAGACTAGCGGGGGAGCGAGGGGATACGCAGTATTTT.